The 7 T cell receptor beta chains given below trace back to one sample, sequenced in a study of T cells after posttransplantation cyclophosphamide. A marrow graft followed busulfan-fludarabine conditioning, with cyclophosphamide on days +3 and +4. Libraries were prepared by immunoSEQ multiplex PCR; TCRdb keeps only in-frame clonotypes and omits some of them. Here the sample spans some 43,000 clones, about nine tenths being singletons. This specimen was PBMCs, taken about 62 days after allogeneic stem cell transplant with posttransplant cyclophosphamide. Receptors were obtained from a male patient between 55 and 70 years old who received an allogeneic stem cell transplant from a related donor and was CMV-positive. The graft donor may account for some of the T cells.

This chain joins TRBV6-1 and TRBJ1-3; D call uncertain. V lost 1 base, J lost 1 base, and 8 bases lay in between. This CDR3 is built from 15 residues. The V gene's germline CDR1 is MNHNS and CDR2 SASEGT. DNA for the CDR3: TGTGCCAGCAGTGAAGAGATAGAATCTGGAAACACCATATATTTT. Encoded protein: CASSEEIESGNTIYF.

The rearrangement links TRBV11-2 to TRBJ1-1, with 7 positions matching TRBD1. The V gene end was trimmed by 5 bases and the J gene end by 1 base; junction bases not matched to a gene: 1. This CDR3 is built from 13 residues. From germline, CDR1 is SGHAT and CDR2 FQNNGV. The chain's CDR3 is CASSDRANTEAFF. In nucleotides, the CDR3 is TGTGCCAGCAGCGACAGGGCGAACACTGAAGCTTTCTTT.

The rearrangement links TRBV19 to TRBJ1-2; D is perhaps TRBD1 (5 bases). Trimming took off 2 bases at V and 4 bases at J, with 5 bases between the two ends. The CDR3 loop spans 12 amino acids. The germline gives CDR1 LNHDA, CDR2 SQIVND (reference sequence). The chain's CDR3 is CASSITGYGYTF. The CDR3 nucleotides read TGTGCCAGTAGTATAACAGGCTATGGCTACACCTTC.

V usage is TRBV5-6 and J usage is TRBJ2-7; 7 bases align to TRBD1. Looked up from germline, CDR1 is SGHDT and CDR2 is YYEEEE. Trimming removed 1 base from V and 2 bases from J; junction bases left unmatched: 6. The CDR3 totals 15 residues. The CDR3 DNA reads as TGTGCCAGCAGCTTGTACAGGGGCCCTACCTACGAGCAGTACTTC. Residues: CASSLYRGPTYEQYF.

The CDR3 is CASSLVPGRDTEAFF. The CDR3 coding sequence is TGTGCCAGCAGCTTAGTTCCCGGGCGGGACACTGAAGCTTTCTTT. The gene calls are TRBV7-8 and TRBJ1-1; D is undetermined. Germline V gene data show CDR1 as SGHVS and CDR2 as FQNEAQ. The CDR3 covers 15 residues. Trimming left V 1 base short and J 3 bases short, with 12 bases between.

The CDR3, as DNA: TGTGCCAGCAGTTATCGAACGACGCGGGGAGATGGCTACACCTTC. It specifies CASSYRTTRGDGYTF. The chain employs TRBV6-5 and TRBJ1-2; D remains unclear. Germline CDR1 and CDR2: MNHEY and SVGAGI. The CDR3 is 15 amino acids. V was cut by 3 bases and J by 6 bases, with 17 bases left in between.

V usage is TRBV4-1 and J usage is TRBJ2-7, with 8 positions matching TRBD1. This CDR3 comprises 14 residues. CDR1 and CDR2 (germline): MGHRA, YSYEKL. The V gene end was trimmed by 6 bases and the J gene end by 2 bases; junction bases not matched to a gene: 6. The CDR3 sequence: CASSGQGTTYEQYF. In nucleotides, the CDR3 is TGCGCCAGCAGTGGACAGGGTACTACCTACGAGCAGTACTTC.